One and the same sample provided the 23 T cell receptor beta chains below, sequenced in a study of control samples from healthy donors and cancer patients. Assay: immunoSEQ multiplex PCR; the TCRdb copy retains only in-frame clones and omits some. The sample yields 100,000 to 150,000 clones, roughly 90% seen once. The sample consisted of blood. The receptors originated from a woman between 50 and 59 years old in good health.

The V and J genes are TRBV15 and TRBJ2-1; weak D call: TRBD2 (7 bases). This CDR3 comprises 17 residues. V dropped 5 bases and J dropped 0 bases, with 17 bases sitting between them. Germline V gene sequence: CDR1 LNHNV, CDR2 YYDKDF (reference sequence). CDR3: CATSPPWGGPSYNEQFF. The CDR3 region has the DNA TGTGCCACCAGCCCACCTTGGGGGGGGCCCTCCTACAATGAGCAGTTCTTC.

The V call is TRBV28, the J call TRBJ2-3; perhaps TRBD2 as D (6 bases). The CDR3 is 15 amino acids. The germline V gene encodes CDR1 MDHEN and CDR2 SYDVKM. Trimming shortened V by 9 bases and J by 5 bases, and 21 bases separated the two germline ends. CDR3 region: CASAASVIYGDTQYF. CDR3 DNA: TGTGCCAGTGCTGCTAGCGTGATTTATGGAGATACGCAGTATTTT. The full variable domain, completed using reference TRBV28 and TRBJ2-3, is DVKVTQSSRYLVKRTGEKVFLECVQDMDHENMFWYRQDPGLGLRLIYFSYDVKMKEKGDIPEGYSVSREKKERFSLILESASTNQTSMYLCASAASVIYGDTQYFGPGTRLTVL.

This chain connects TRBV27 to TRBJ2-3, with TRBD1 identical over 9 bases. J was trimmed by 5 bases and V by 6 bases; bases with no gene match: 12. Germline V gene sequence: CDR1 MNHEY, CDR2 SMNVEV (reference sequence). The CDR3 is 16 residues long. The CDR3 region has the DNA TGTGCCAGCAGGGGGGTCGGGACAGGGATTTTAGATACGCAGTATTTT. Translation gives CASRGVGTGILDTQYF.

The chain is built from TRBV7-2 and TRBJ1-1; weak D call: TRBD1 (5 bases). V was shortened by 2 bases and J by 3 bases, with 10 bases between the two germline ends. Germline lookup yields CDR1 SGHTA and CDR2 FQGNSA. This CDR3 spans 14 amino acids. CDR3 loop: CASSLRQGYTEAFF. CDR3 in DNA: TGTGCCAGCAGCTTACGGCAGGGCTACACTGAAGCTTTCTTT.

This sequence joins TRBV4-2 and TRBJ2-3; TRBD2 matches at 14 bases. The length of the CDR3 is 19 residues. CDR1 and CDR2 from the germline V gene are LGHNA and YNFKEQ. Losses at the gene ends were 0 bases for V and 9 bases for J; bases not matched to a gene: 14. The CDR3 here is CASSQDPSTGTSGSLTQYF. The CDR3 DNA follows: TGTGCCAGCAGCCAAGATCCATCTACCGGGACTAGCGGGAGTTTAACGCAGTATTTT.

The V call is TRBV15, the J call TRBJ2-7; D is perhaps TRBD2 (6 bases). The CDR3 covers 15 residues. Germline CDR1 reads LNHNV; CDR2 reads YYDKDF (reference sequence). Trimming took 3 bases from V and 0 from J, leaving 12 bases between them. CDR3 coding DNA: TGTGCCACCAGCAGGGGGGGAAGGAGCTCCTACGAGCAGTACTTC. Amino acid sequence: CATSRGGRSSYEQYF.

The V and J genes are TRBV6-2 or TRBV6-3 and TRBJ2-7; TRBD1 aligns across 7 bases. Germline CDR1 is MNHEY and CDR2 is SVGEGT. The junction had 8 bases not matched to a gene; V was cut back by 6 bases and J by 0 bases. This CDR3 is built from 15 residues. This CDR3 reads CASSAGQAGSYEQYF. The DNA of the CDR3 is TGTGCCAGCAGCGCCGGACAGGCTGGCTCCTACGAGCAGTACTTC.

CDR3 residues: CSVVQGAAYNEQFF. DNA of the CDR3: TGCAGCGTTGTACAGGGGGCTGCCTACAATGAGCAGTTCTTC. The chain carries TRBV29-1 and TRBJ2-1; 9 positions match TRBD1. This CDR3 has 14 residues. Germline trimming cut 4 bases from V and 2 bases from J; bases unmatched to any gene: 3. CDR1 and CDR2 (germline): SQVTM, ANQGSEA.

The V call is TRBV14, the J call TRBJ2-3; 8 bases map to TRBD2. CDR3 size: 13 residues. Germline V gene data show CDR1 as SGHDN and CDR2 as FVKESK. Germline trimming cut 1 base from V and 13 bases from J; bases unmatched to any gene: 7. The CDR3 DNA sequence: TGTGCCAGCAGCCAAGGGTTGGGACTAGTTAAGTATTTT. Protein sequence: CASSQGLGLVKYF.

This chain links TRBV21-1 with TRBJ1-5. TRBV21-1 is marked as a pseudogene. CDR3 length: 15 amino acids. The CDR3, as DNA: TGTGCCAGCAGCAAGGGGACTCCGCTCAATCAGCCCCAGCATTTT. Protein product: CASSKGTPLNQPQHF.

CDR3 sequence reads: CASGLTRGGRDRGSPLHF. CDR3 in DNA: TGTGCTAGTGGTTTGACCAGGGGGGGGAGGGACAGGGGTTCACCCCTCCACTTT. The chain recombines TRBV12-5 with TRBJ1-6; TRBD1 matches at 10 bases. V shed 2 bases and J 9 bases; nucleotides not matched to a gene: 13. Germline V gives CDR1 LGHNT, CDR2 FRNRAP. The CDR3 contains 18 residues.

CDR3 loop: CASGNTGPGGTEAFF. CDR3 DNA sequence: TGTGCTAGTGGCAACACAGGGCCCGGGGGCACTGAAGCTTTCTTT. The chain combines TRBV12-5 with TRBJ1-1; TRBD1 might be the D (6 bases). V lost 6 bases to trimming and J lost 4 bases, with 18 bases between them. The CDR3 is 15 amino acids. Germline CDR1 reads LGHNT; CDR2 reads FRNRAP.

V gene TRBV19 combines with J gene TRBJ1-2; TRBD1 is a possible D gene (6 bases). V was clipped by 6 bases and J by 0 bases, with 11 bases between them. The CDR3 sequence is 14 residues long. Germline CDR1 LNHDA, CDR2 SQIVND (reference sequence). The CDR3 region is CASRNTGSNYGYTF. The CDR3 region has the DNA TGTGCCAGTAGAAATACAGGGTCTAACTATGGCTACACCTTC.

The chain uses TRBV10-3 and TRBJ1-1; D is ambiguous. CDR1 is ENHRY and CDR2 is SYGVKD in the germline V gene. This CDR3 contains 14 residues. V dropped 2 bases and J dropped 5 bases, with 12 bases sitting between them. CDR3: CAISEGEGRTEAFF. DNA for the CDR3: TGTGCCATCAGTGAGGGGGAAGGGAGGACTGAAGCTTTCTTT.

This chain connects TRBV18 to TRBJ1-5, with 7 bases identical to TRBD1. This CDR3 has 14 amino acids. Germline V lookup: CDR1 KGHSH, CDR2 LQKENI. The V gene end was trimmed by 4 bases and the J gene end by 6 bases; junction bases not matched to a gene: 6. CDR3 protein: CASSLTGVGQPQHF. CDR3 coding DNA: TGTGCCAGCTCACTAACAGGGGTTGGTCAGCCCCAGCATTTT.

The chain joins TRBV21-1 to TRBJ1-6; TRBD1, the D gene given by the table, was not confirmed from the DNA. TRBV21-1 is a recognized pseudogene. There are 20 residues in the CDR3. CDR3 sequence: CASSKEGTGGHRGYNSPLHF. CDR3 sequence (DNA): TGTGCCAGCAGCAAAGAAGGGACAGGGGGCCATCGGGGCTATAATTCACCCCTCCACTTT.

The rearrangement links TRBV2 to TRBJ1-6; D is ambiguous. V was cut by 7 bases and J by 5 bases, with 9 bases left in between. Germline loops: CDR1 SNHLY, CDR2 FYNNEI. CDR3 length equals 13 residues. The CDR3 DNA sequence: TGTGCCAGCAATGGAGTCCATAATTCACCCCTCCACTTT. It encodes CASNGVHNSPLHF.

The gene calls are TRBV20-1 and TRBJ2-2; no clear D gene. Germline-derived CDR1 and CDR2 are DFQATT and SNEGSKA (reference sequence). V lost 6 bases and J lost 1, with 3 bases in between. CDR3 size: 11 residues. The CDR3 DNA is TGCAGTGCCGGGAACACCGGGGAGCTGTTTTTT. Translating gives CSAGNTGELFF.

J is TRBJ1-3 and V is TRBV5-1; TRBD1 matches 7 bases. With 4 bases clipped from V and 7 bases from J, the junction kept 11 bases outside the gene matches. The CDR3 sequence is 15 residues long. Germline-derived CDR1 and CDR2 are SGHRS and YFSETQ. The CDR3, as DNA: TGCGCCAGCAGCAGCACAGGACAGGCCGGGAACACCATATATTTT. Its protein is CASSSTGQAGNTIYF.

The chain carries TRBV19 and TRBJ2-2; no definite D call. This CDR3 spans 14 amino acids. Germline assignment: CDR1 LNHDA and CDR2 SQIVND (reference sequence). V was trimmed by 4 bases and J by 7 bases, leaving 13 bases between them. This CDR3 is CASSNPRHNGELFF. Here the CDR3 DNA reads TGTGCCAGTAGTAATCCCCGACACAACGGGGAGCTGTTTTTT.

V is TRBV7-9 and J is TRBJ1-2; 7 bases fit TRBD1. V dropped 6 bases and J dropped 6; count of bases not matched to a gene: 4. Germline CDR1 reads SEHNR; CDR2 reads FQNEAQ (reference sequence). The CDR3 totals 12 residues. CDR3 nucleotide sequence: TGTGCCAGCAGTCGGGACAGCAATGGCTACACCTTC. Translated, it gives CASSRDSNGYTF.

The chain combines TRBV12-3 or TRBV12-4 with TRBJ2-1; D is uncertain. The CDR3 extends over 13 amino acids. Trimming took 4 bases from V and 6 from J, leaving 10 bases between them. Written as DNA, the CDR3 is TGTGCCAGCAGTTCGGGCAGAGCCAATGAGCAGTTCTTC. Translating gives CASSSGRANEQFF.

This clone was recorded a few times. This sample includes further DNA sequences coding for the same CDR3. The rearrangement links TRBV4-1 to TRBJ1-2; D remains ambiguous. The V gene lost 4 bases and the J gene lost 8 bases, with 14 bases spanning the gap. The CDR3 runs to 13 residues. Germline assignment: CDR1 MGHRA and CDR2 YSYEKL. The CDR3 reads CASSPLLQRGYTF. CDR3 coding DNA: TGCGCCAGCAGCCCGTTACTACAGAGAGGCTACACCTTC.